The clone carrying this T cell receptor beta chain was seen ten or more times. Its antigen is not identified. The CDR3 runs to 15 residues. V lost 1 base to trimming and J lost 6 bases, with 13 bases between them. Germline CDR1 is SGHVS and CDR2 is FQNEAQ. The study left out patients who had uncontrolled infection, other autoimmune disease, pregnancy or lactation. The data belong to a study of T cells in Graves' hyperthyroidism and ophthalmopathy. Study observations and caveats: Blood also contained most expanded thyroid clonotypes above 0.001.

Amplification of TCR beta CDR3 regions was performed using RNA transcripts as template. The HTBI primer set served for first-round RT-PCR of the TCR CDR3. TCRdb recomputed calls from the multiplex PCR reads with MiXCR, one row per CDR3 protein. The table lists fewer than 700,000 distinct CDR3 sequences, around 15% of them singletons. The origin of this receptor is a woman between 25 and 40 years old with Graves' hyperthyroidism. V is TRBV7-8 and J is TRBJ2-1; D is undetermined. The material sequenced was blood. The CDR3 reads CASSLDPSWGNEQFF. In DNA, the CDR3 is TGTGCCAGCAGCTTAGATCCGTCCTGGGGCAATGAGCAGTTCTTC.